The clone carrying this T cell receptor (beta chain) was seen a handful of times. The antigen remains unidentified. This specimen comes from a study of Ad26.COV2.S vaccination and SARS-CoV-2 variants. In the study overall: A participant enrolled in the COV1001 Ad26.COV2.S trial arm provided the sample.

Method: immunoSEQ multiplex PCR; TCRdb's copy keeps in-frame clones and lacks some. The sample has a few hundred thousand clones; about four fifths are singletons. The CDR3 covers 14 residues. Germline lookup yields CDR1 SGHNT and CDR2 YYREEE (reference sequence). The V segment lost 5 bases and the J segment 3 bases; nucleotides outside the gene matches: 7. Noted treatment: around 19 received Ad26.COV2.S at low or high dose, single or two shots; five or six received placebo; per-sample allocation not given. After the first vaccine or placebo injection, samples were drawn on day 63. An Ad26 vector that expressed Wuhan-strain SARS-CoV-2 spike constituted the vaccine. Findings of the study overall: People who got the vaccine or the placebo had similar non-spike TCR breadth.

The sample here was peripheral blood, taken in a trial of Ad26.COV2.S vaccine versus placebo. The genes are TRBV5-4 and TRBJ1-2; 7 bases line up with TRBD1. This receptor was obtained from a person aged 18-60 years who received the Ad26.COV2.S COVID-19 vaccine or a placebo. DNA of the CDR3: TGTGCCAGCAGGGCACGACAGGGCTACTATGGCTACACCTTC. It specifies CASRARQGYYGYTF.